One sample yielded the 3 T cell receptor beta chains listed below, sequenced in a study of vaccination effects on CD4 cells after COVID-19. Assay used: immunoSEQ multiplex PCR; TCRdb lists only in-frame clones, some missing. The sample yields tens of thousands of clones, around 77% seen once. No antigen has been assigned to these receptors. Cells that had been cultured for 10 days were the source of isolated CD4+ T cells. The specimen was CD4+ T cells from PBMCs cultured without peptide, collected before COVID-19 vaccination. The receptors here all came from a human donor who received a COVID-19 vaccine.

This clone is a singleton in its sample. CDR3 DNA: TGTGCCAGCTCCCGGACAGGGTCAGGCGGTAATCCCTCCTACAATGAGCAGTTCTTC. Amino acids: CASSRTGSGGNPSYNEQFF. This sequence joins TRBV18 and TRBJ2-1; 8 bases align to TRBD1. The CDR3 contains 19 residues. CDR1 KGHSH and CDR2 LQKENI come from the germline V gene. V trimming: 6 bases; J trimming: 0 bases; junction bases outside the gene matches: 16.

In its sample, this clone was seen once. The J gene is TRBJ2-5, the V gene TRBV24-1; 7 positions agree with TRBD2. This CDR3 contains 15 residues. Germline CDR1 is KGHDR and CDR2 is SFDVKD. V shed 7 bases and J 4 bases; nucleotides not matched to a gene: 11. CDR3 nucleotides: TGTGCCACCAGCGCTTTGGGAGGGGAGAGAGAGACCCAGTACTTC. Translated, it gives CATSALGGERETQYF.

This rearrangement joins TRBV19 to TRBJ1-5, with D hard to call. This CDR3 contains 14 residues. Germline CDR1 LNHDA, CDR2 SQIVND (reference sequence). Trimming pared 5 bases from V and 6 bases from J, leaving 14 bases between. This chain's CDR3 is CASSESLLVQPQHF. For the CDR3, the DNA is TGTGCCAGTAGTGAGTCGCTCCTTGTTCAGCCCCAGCATTTT.